Listed below are T cell receptor beta chains from one sample, sequenced in a study of cytomegalovirus exposure and HLA in healthy donors. Assay: immunoSEQ multiplex PCR; the TCRdb copy retains only in-frame clones and omits some. The sample has 100,000 to 150,000 clones, roughly 81% seen once. Sequenced: PBMCs. All receptors derive from a woman in her 30s in good health and CMV-seronegative. The CDR3 runs from the conserved cysteine through the conserved F or W. A D gene is named only where the DNA matches it firmly. For some rows the clone size is stated as once, few or many, or as a class when expanded; others skip it.

CDR3 length	clone size	J gene	D gene	V gene	CDR3 protein	CDR3 DNA
15	-	TRBJ1-2	TRBD1	TRBV6-5	CASRQTGTGPYGYTF	TGTGCCAGCAGACAAACCGGGACAGGGCCCTATGGCTACACCTTC
16	few	TRBJ2-4	-	TRBV19	CASSSISQVGKNIQYF	TGTGCCAGTAGTTCCATATCCCAGGTCGGCAAAAACATTCAGTACTTC
15	few	TRBJ2-7	-	TRBV7-9	CASSWGLGPLYEQYF	TGTGCCAGCAGCTGGGGACTCGGCCCCCTCTACGAGCAGTACTTC
15	-	TRBJ1-5	-	TRBV4-1	CASSQDSGQAQPQHF	TGCGCCAGCAGCCAAGATTCAGGGCAGGCCCAGCCCCAGCATTTT
16	-	TRBJ2-1	TRBD2	TRBV7-2	CASSLTTSGRRYEQFF	TGTGCCAGCAGCTTGACGACTAGCGGGAGAAGGTATGAGCAGTTCTTC
15	-	TRBJ1-5	TRBD1	TRBV2	CASSARQGVGQPQHF	TGTGCCAGCAGTGCGAGACAGGGGGTGGGTCAGCCCCAGCATTTT
12	-	TRBJ2-3	-	TRBV9	CASSVAGDTQYF	TGTGCCAGCAGCGTAGCGGGAGATACGCAGTATTTT
17	-	TRBJ2-1	TRBD2	TRBV9	CASSVADSGGVYNEQFF	TGTGCCAGCAGCGTAGCGGATAGCGGGGGAGTCTACAATGAGCAGTTCTTC
11	-	TRBJ1-1	TRBD1	TRBV10-3	CAIRGQAEAFF	TGTGCCATCAGGGGACAGGCTGAAGCTTTCTTT
15	-	TRBJ2-7	-	TRBV18	CASSPRDTSSYEQYF	TGTGCCAGCTCACCACGGGACACCTCCTCCTACGAGCAGTACTTC
16	-	TRBJ1-1	-	TRBV6-1	CASSEAPRGTNTEAFF	TGTGCCAGCAGTGAAGCCCCTAGGGGGACGAACACTGAAGCTTTCTTT
16	-	TRBJ2-6	-	TRBV28	CASSRRLYSGANVLTF	TGTGCCAGCAGTCGTCGACTCTACTCTGGGGCCAACGTCCTGACTTTC
15	-	TRBJ2-7	TRBD1	TRBV10-3	CAISTSGTGPYEQYF	TGTGCCATCAGTACTTCCGGGACAGGCCCCTACGAGCAGTACTTC